This TCR beta chain was sequenced in a study of monozygotic twins with inflammatory bowel disease. Study-level points and caveats: Relative clonotype sharing with others was diminished in IBD patients versus healthy twins, particularly with disease activity.

On this clonotype: Its antigen is currently unknown.

TCRdb re-called the 5' RACE reads and gives one entry per CDR3 protein, without DNA. Its table lists just over 300,000 distinct CDR3 sequences. The CDR3 is 16 amino acids. Per germline, CDR1 DFQATT and CDR2 SNEGSKA (reference sequence). J is TRBJ2-5 and V is TRBV20-1; TCRdb's D call of TRBD2 is untestable without DNA. The TCR originated in a human donor with ulcerative colitis or Crohn's disease, or a healthy co-twin of an affected twin (not recorded which). The sequenced sample consisted of blood. The CDR3 protein is CSAHTGPSGRKETQYF.